The present entry profiles one T cell receptor (beta chain) with its context. Its matching antigen is unknown. This CDR3 has 15 amino acids. The V gene lost 5 bases and the J gene lost 2 bases, with 12 bases spanning the gap. Germline-derived CDR1 and CDR2 are SNHLY and FYNNEI. Unstimulated regulatory T cells (CD4+CD25+CD127-), CD4+CD25- non-regulatory cells, CD4 and CD8 cells were FACS-sorted from thawed PBMCs. This entry is derived from a study of Tregs in tolerant kidney transplant recipients. Notes on the study in general: Few patients were studied, so findings need validation in larger groups. This study did not directly address biological reproducibility.

Method: immunoSEQ multiplex PCR; TCRdb's copy keeps in-frame clones and lacks some. The data show 68,000 or so clones, roughly 84% seen once. This clonotype originated in a human donor in good health. Sequenced: CD4+ T cells from blood. The genes are TRBV2 and TRBJ1-4; D gene uncertain. For the CDR3, the DNA is TGTGCCAGCAGTATATACAGCGCTACTAATGAAAAACTGTTTTTT. Encoded protein: CASSIYSATNEKLFF.